The present T cell receptor beta chain was sequenced within a study of T cell responses to AZD1222 COVID-19 vaccine. Whole-study context: The study pooled second doses at about 4 or about 12 weeks. General observations from the study: Nearly half of spike-specific TCRs reportedly go after variant regions that carry no mutations. At study baseline, merely more than 5 AZD1222 recipients were seropositive. Elevations in Spike-specific TCR breadth and depth followed administration of two AZD1222 doses.

About this clone: Its cognate antigen is unknown.

Method: immunoSEQ multiplex PCR; TCRdb's copy keeps in-frame clones and lacks some. Here the sample spans about 85,000 clones, 70% to 90% being singletons. This CDR3 contains 15 residues. From germline, CDR1 is SGHVS and CDR2 FQNEAQ. J lost 3 bases, V lost 5 bases, and 7 bases had no gene match. The origin of this receptor is an adult in good health. This rearrangement joins TRBV7-8 to TRBJ1-5; TRBD1 matches 7 bases. The material was peripheral blood, obtained on day 0 of AZD1222 vaccination. The CDR3 loop is CASSHRDRLNQPQHF. CDR3 DNA: TGTGCCAGCAGCCACCGGGACAGACTCAATCAGCCCCAGCATTTT.